These 8 T cell receptor beta chains were sequenced from one sample in a study of cytomegalovirus exposure and HLA in healthy donors (dated by TCRdb to about 2017). The library was prepared using the immunoSEQ multiplex PCR assay. Drawn from immuneACCESS, this table holds only the in-frame rearrangements with V and J called that TCRdb kept. Clones are partly lost; checked studies trace under half to an unresolved V gene and leave the rest unexplained. Present in this sample are 180,000 or so clones, around nine tenths of which were seen just once. The leading ten clones occupy about 2.5% of the sample. Sequenced sample: PBMCs. Receptors originate from a man in his late teens or twenties in good health and CMV-seropositive.

The DNA for the CDR3 is TGTGCCAGCAGCCCATGGACAGGGTCCTACGAGCAGTACTTC. Protein sequence: CASSPWTGSYEQYF. V is TRBV9 and J is TRBJ2-7; 8 bases are shared with TRBD1. This CDR3 is built from 14 residues. Germline values: CDR1 SGDLS, CDR2 YYNGEE. V lost 4 bases to trimming and J lost 1 base; unmatched junction nucleotides: 4.

The chain employs TRBV5-1 and TRBJ2-7; a possible D gene is TRBD2 (6 bases). Trimming stripped 2 bases from V and 2 bases from J, with 11 bases between. Germline-derived CDR1 and CDR2 are SGHRS and YFSETQ. The CDR3 has 14 residues. The CDR3: CASSLGGTAYEQYF. CDR3 in DNA: TGCGCCAGCAGCTTAGGCGGGACCGCCTACGAGCAGTACTTC. Complete variable domain (other parts from reference TRBV5-1 and TRBJ2-7): KAGVTQTPRYLIKTRGQQVTLSCSPISGHRSVSWYQQTPGQGLQFLFEYFSETQRNKGNFPGRFSGRQFSNSRSEMNVSTLELGDSALYLCASSLGGTAYEQYFGPGTRLTVT.

Remarks on this clone: Other DNA variants within this sample encode the same CDR3. The chain employs TRBV27 and TRBJ2-7, with 7 positions matching TRBD1. Unmatched junction bases numbered 3, after V lost 0 bases and J lost 4 bases. This CDR3 region has 14 residues. Germline V gene data show CDR1 as MNHEY and CDR2 as SMNVEV (reference sequence). CDR3 loop: CASSLSGGGYEQYF. Written as DNA, the CDR3 is TGTGCCAGCAGTTTATCAGGGGGCGGGTACGAGCAGTACTTC.

The chain employs TRBV10-1 and TRBJ1-2, with D unresolved. The V and J ends lost 10 bases and 6 bases respectively, with 3 bases between them. The CDR3 has 8 amino acids. Germline V gene data show CDR1 as WNHNN and CDR2 as SYGVQD (reference sequence). CDR3 DNA sequence: TGCGCCATCGATGGCTACACCTTC. This codes for CAIDGYTF.

The chain couples TRBV5-1 to TRBJ2-3; D may be TRBD1 (6 bases). Trimming left V 0 bases short and J 0 bases short, with 8 bases between. The CDR3 sequence is 15 residues long. Germline V gene data show CDR1 as SGHRS and CDR2 as YFSETQ. The CDR3 DNA follows: TGCGCCAGCAGCTTGGGGGACACTAGCACAGATACGCAGTATTTT. Protein product: CASSLGDTSTDTQYF.

The J gene is TRBJ1-2, the V gene TRBV25-1; no firm D call. V lost 4 bases and J 3 bases, leaving 3 bases between the germline ends. Per germline, CDR1 MGHDK and CDR2 SYGVNS. The CDR3 sequence is 11 residues long. The CDR3 DNA reads as TGTGCCAGCAGTGCTTACTATGGCTACACCTTC. Its protein product is CASSAYYGYTF.

This chain joins TRBV6-6 and TRBJ2-7, with 13 bases matching TRBD2. Germline loops: CDR1 MNHNY, CDR2 SVGAGI (reference sequence). V dropped 6 bases and J dropped 1; count of bases not matched to a gene: 6. The CDR3 spans 16 residues. CDR3 coding DNA: TGTGCCAGCAGCGGACTAGCGGGAGCTCGGTCCTACGAGCAGTACTTC. Translated: CASSGLAGARSYEQYF.

The CDR3 loop is CASRWDSGGAAIEQFF. As DNA, the CDR3 is TGTGCCAGCAGATGGGATAGCGGGGGGGCCGCCATCGAGCAGTTCTTC. The rearrangement links TRBV7-2 to TRBJ2-1; 11 nucleotides agree with TRBD2. The junction had 14 bases not matched to a gene; V was cut back by 6 bases and J by 10 bases. CDR3 length equals 16 residues. The germline gives CDR1 SGHTA, CDR2 FQGNSA.